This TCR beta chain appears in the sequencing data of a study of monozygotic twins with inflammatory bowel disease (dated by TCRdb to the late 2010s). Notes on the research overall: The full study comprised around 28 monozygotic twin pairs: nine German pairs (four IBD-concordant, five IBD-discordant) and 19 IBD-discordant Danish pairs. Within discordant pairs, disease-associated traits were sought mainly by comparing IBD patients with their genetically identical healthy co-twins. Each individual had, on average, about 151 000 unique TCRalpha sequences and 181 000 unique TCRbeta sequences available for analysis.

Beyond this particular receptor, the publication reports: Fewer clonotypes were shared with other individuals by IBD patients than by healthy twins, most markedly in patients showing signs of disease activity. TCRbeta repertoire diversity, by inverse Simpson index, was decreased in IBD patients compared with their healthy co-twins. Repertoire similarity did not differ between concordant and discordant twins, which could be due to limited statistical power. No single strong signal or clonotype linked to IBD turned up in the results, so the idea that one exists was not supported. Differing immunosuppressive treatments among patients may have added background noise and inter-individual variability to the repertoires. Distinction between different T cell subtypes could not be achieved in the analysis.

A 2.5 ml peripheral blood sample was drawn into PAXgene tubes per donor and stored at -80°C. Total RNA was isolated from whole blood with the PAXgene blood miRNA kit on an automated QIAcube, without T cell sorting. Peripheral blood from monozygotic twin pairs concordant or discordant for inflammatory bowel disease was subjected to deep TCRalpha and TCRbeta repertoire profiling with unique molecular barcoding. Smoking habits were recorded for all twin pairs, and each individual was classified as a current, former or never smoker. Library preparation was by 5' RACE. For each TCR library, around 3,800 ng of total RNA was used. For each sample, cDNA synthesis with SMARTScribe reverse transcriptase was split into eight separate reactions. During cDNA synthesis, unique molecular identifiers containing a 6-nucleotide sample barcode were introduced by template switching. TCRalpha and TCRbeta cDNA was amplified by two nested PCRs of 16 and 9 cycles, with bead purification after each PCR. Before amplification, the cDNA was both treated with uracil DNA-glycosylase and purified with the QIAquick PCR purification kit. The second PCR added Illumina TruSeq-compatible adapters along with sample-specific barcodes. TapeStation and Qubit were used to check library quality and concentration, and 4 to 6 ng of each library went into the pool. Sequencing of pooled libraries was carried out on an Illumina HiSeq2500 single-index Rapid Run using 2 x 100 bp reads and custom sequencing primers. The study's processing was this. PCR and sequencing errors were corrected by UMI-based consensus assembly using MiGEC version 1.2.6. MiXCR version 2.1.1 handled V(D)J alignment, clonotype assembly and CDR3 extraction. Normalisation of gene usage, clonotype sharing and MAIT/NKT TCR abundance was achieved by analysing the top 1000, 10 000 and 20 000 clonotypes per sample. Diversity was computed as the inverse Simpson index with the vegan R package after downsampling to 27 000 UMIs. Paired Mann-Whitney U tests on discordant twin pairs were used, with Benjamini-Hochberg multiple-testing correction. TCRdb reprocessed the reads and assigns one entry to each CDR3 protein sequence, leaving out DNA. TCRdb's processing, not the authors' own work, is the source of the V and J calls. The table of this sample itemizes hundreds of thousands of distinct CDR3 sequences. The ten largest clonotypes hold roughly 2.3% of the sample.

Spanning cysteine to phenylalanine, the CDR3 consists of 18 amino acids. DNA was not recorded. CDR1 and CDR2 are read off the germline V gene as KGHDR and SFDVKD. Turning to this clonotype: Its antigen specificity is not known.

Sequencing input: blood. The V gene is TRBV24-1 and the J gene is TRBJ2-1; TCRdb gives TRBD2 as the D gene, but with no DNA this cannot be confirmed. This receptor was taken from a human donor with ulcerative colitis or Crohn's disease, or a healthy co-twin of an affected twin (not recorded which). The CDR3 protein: CATSDPSPSGFSYNEQFF.